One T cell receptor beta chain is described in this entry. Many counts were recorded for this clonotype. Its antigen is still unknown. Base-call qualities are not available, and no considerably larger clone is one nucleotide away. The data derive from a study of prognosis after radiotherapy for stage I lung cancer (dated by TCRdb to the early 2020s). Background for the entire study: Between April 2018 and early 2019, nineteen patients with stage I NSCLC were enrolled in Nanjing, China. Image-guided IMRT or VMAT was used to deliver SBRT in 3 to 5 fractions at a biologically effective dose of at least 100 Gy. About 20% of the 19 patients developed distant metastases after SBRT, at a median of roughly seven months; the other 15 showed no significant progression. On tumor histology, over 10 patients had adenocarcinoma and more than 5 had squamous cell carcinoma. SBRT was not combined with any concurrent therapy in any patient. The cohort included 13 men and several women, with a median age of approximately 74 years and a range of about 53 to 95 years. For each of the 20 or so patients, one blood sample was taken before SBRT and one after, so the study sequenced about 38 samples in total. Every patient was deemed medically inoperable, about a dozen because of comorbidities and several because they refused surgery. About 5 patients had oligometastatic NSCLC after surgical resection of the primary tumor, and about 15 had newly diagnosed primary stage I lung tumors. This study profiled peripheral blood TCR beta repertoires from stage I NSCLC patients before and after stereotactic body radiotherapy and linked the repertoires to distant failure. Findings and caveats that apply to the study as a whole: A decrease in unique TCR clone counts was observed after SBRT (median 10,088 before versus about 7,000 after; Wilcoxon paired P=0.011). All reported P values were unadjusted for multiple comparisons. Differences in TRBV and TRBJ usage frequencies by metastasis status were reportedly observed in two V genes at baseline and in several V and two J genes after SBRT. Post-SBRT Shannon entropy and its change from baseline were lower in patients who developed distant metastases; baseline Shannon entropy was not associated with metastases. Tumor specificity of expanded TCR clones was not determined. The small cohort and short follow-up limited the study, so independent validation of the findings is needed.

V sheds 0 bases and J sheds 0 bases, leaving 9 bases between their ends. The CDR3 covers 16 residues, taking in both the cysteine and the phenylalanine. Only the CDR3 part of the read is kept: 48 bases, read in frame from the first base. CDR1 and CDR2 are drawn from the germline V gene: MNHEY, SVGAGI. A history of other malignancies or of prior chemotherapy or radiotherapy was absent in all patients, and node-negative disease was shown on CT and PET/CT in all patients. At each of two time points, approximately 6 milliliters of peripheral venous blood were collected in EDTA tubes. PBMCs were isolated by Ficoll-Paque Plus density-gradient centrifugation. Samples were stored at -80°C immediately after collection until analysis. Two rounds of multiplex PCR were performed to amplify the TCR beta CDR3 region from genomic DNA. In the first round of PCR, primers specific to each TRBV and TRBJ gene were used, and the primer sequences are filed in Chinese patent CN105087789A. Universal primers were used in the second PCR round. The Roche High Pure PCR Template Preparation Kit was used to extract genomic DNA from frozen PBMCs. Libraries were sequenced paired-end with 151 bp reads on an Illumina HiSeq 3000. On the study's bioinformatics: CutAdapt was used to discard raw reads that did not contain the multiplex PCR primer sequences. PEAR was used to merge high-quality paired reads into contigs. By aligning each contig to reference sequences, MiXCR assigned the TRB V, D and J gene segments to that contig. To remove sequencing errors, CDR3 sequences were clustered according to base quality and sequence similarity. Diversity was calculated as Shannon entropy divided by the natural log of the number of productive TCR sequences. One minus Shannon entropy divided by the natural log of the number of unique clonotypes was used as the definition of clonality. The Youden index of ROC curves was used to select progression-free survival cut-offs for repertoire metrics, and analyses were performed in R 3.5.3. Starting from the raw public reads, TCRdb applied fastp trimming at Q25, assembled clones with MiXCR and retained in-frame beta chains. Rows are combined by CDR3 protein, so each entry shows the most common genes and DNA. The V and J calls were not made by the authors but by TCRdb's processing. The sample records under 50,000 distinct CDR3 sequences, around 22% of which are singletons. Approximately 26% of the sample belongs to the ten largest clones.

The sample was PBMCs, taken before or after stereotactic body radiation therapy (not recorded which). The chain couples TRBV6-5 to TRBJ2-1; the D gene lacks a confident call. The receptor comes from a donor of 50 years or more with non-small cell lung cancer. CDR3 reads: CASSYSGGSSYNEQFF. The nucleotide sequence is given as TGTGCCAGCAGTTACTCGGGCGGTAGCTCCTACAATGAGCAGTTCTTC.